Listed here is a single T cell receptor beta chain. Its recognized antigen is unknown. No base quality information exists; no much larger clone differs at one position. This sample is part of a study of blood T cell repertoires in COVID-19 (dated by TCRdb to the early 2020s). Study-level background: The collaborator samples originated in the United States, Italy and Spain and spanned the acute and convalescent phases of COVID-19. The prospective study material was composed of cDNA or gDNA derived from T cells, B-cell-depleted T cells, or PBMCs. The dataset comprised deeply sampled blood TCRbeta repertoires from subjects exposed to, actively infected with, or recovered from COVID-19. The repertoires were released in a freely available public database meant as a resource for research on the immune response to SARS-CoV-2. Samples came from the ongoing ImmuneRACE study (first 160 participants) plus 1,254 subjects from 6 global collaborators. A de-identified subject ID, COVID-19 status, age in years and sex were almost always included in the sample metadata. HLA class I and class II types, where available, came from metadata supplied by the sample provider rather than from assay-based typing.

CDR1 and CDR2, per the germline V gene (reference sequence), are MNHEY and SMNVEV. Unmatched junction bases come to 4, with V trimmed by 6 bases and J by 0 bases. From the cysteine up to the phenylalanine, the CDR3 has a length of 15 residues. CDR3 DNA only is kept here, 45 bases in frame from base 1. Each collaborating institution followed its own protocols to collect whole blood in K2EDTA tubes. Collaborator samples were shipped for TCRbeta analysis as frozen whole blood, isolated PBMCs, or DNA extracted from either sample type. TCRbeta CDR3 regions were amplified from genomic DNA by means of the immunoSEQ Assay, a bias-controlled multiplex PCR. From the authors' description of their analysis: Within the assay, amplification of reference gene primers was used to estimate how many nucleated cells each sample contained. To quantify the absolute abundance of each unique TCRbeta CDR3 rearrangement, sequence reads were collapsed and filtered. For each sample, productive Simpson clonality was calculated by taking the square root of Simpson's diversity index across productive rearrangements. In its TCRdb copy, this immuneACCESS table keeps in-frame sequences only and misses some clones. Where compared with another copy, unresolved V genes explain less than half of these, and the others have no known cause. The V and J calls and the clone size are those of that table, but D and trimming were determined from the DNA. The sample has under 100,000 clones on record, around 85% of them singletons. The ten largest clones capture approximately 12% of the sample.

What the study reported, not specific to this receptor: The quantity of clinical and demographic metadata differed by source and by participant and was supplied without curation.

This clonotype was sampled from a woman in her 70s with active or convalescent COVID-19. The sequenced material came from peripheral blood. The V and J genes are TRBV27 and TRBJ2-2; the central 7 bases match TRBD1. In nucleotides, the sequence is TGTGCCAGCAGAGTGACAGGGACGAACACCGGGGAGCTGTTTTTT. Translated, this gives CASRVTGTNTGELFF.